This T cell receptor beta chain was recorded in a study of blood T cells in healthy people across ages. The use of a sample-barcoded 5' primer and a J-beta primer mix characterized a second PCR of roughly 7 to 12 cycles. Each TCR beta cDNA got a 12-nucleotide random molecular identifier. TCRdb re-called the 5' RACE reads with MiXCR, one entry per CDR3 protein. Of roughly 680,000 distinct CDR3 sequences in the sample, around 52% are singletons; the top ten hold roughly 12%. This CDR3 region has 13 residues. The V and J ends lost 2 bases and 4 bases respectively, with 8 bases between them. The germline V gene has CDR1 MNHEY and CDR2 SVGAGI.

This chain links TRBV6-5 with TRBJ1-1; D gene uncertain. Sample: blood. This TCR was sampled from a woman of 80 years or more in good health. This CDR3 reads CASSYKSFTEAFF. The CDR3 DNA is TGTGCCAGCAGTTACAAGAGTTTCACTGAAGCTTTCTTT.